What follows are 25 T cell receptor beta chains derived from one specimen sequenced in a study of resident and recirculating memory T cells in vitiligo. Sequencing was performed with immunoSEQ multiplex PCR; in TCRdb, only in-frame clones are kept and a portion is missing. The data show roughly 80,000 clones, with about 91% seen just once and approximately 5.4% held by the top ten. Source material: blood. These receptors were obtained from a male donor with vitiligo.

The chain couples TRBV6-5 to TRBJ2-1, with D maybe TRBD1 (6 bases). Trimming took 0 bases from V and 6 from J, leaving 9 bases between them. The CDR3 totals 14 residues. Germline CDR1 MNHEY, CDR2 SVGAGI. CDR3 DNA sequence: TGTGCCAGCAGTTACTCGGAAGGGGGCAATGAGCAGTTCTTC. Translated: CASSYSEGGNEQFF.

This clone was recorded only once. Here the CDR3 DNA reads TGTGCCAGCAACCCCTTCAGCTCCTACAATGAGCAGTTCTTC. Translation: CASNPFSSYNEQFF. This sequence joins TRBV6-5 and TRBJ2-1; D ambiguous. CDR1 and CDR2 (germline): MNHEY, SVGAGI. The CDR3 spans 14 residues. The germline V and J ends were trimmed by 7 bases and 0 bases, with 10 bases remaining between them.

This chain joins TRBV7-9 and TRBJ2-7; 10 nucleotides match TRBD1. CDR3 size: 15 residues. V was clipped by 5 bases and J by 1 base; unmatched bases: 5. The V gene's germline CDR1 is SEHNR and CDR2 FQNEAQ (reference sequence). The CDR3 DNA follows: TGTGCCAGCAGCAGAGACAGGGGGCGATCCTACGAGCAGTACTTC. Translation gives CASSRDRGRSYEQYF.

V usage is TRBV28 and J usage is TRBJ1-3; TRBD1 aligns across 7 bases. From germline, CDR1 is MDHEN and CDR2 SYDVKM. CDR3 size: 15 residues. V trimming: 4 bases; J trimming: 8 bases; junction bases outside the gene matches: 11. CDR3 in amino acids: CASSSTGDRVDTIYF. DNA for the CDR3: TGTGCCAGCAGTTCCACGGGAGACAGGGTGGACACCATATATTTT.

This chain uses TRBV9 with TRBJ2-2; D might be TRBD1 (6 bases). The V gene lost 9 bases and the J gene lost 4 bases, with 10 bases spanning the gap. Germline V lookup: CDR1 SGDLS, CDR2 YYNGEE. The CDR3 has 12 amino acids. CDR3 sequence (DNA): TGTGCCACCCGAGGGGGCACCGGGGAGCTGTTTTTT. It yields the protein CATRGGTGELFF.

The chain uses TRBV7-2 and TRBJ2-3, with 10 bases lining up with TRBD1. Trimming took 1 base from V and 4 from J; bases not matched to a gene: 2. Germline CDR1 SGHTA, CDR2 FQGNSA. This CDR3 is 15 amino acids long. The CDR3, as DNA: TGTGCCAGCAGCTTAGGGGGACAGGGGCCAGATACGCAGTATTTT. Translating gives CASSLGGQGPDTQYF. The full variable domain, in which reference TRBV7-2 and TRBJ2-3 provide the parts outside the CDR3, is GAGVSQSPSNKVTEKGKDVELRCDPISGHTALYWYRQSLGQGLEFLIYFQGNSAPDKSGLPSDRFSAERTGGSVSTLTIQRTQQEDSAVYLCASSLGGQGPDTQYFGPGTRLTVL.

The chain recombines TRBV9 with TRBJ2-3; TRBD2 matches at 7 bases. This CDR3 comprises 16 residues. The V segment lost 4 bases and the J segment 0 bases; nucleotides outside the gene matches: 8. Germline lookup yields CDR1 SGDLS and CDR2 YYNGEE. The CDR3 here is CASSLNSGLSTDTQYF. CDR3 nucleotides: TGTGCCAGCAGCCTAAATAGCGGGCTTAGCACAGATACGCAGTATTTT.

The DNA for the CDR3 is TGTGCCAGCAGTTCGACCGGGACAGGGGAACCCCCTGGGACCCAGTACTTC. Residues: CASSSTGTGEPPGTQYF. The gene calls are TRBV28 and TRBJ2-5, with 10 bases identical to TRBD1. The CDR3 is made up of 17 amino acids. V dropped 4 bases and J dropped 7; count of bases not matched to a gene: 15. Germline V CDR1 and CDR2: MDHEN, SYDVKM.

Only one count was recorded for this clone. The chain recombines TRBV10-3 with TRBJ2-1; the match to TRBD2 covers 11 bases. V dropped 0 bases and J dropped 15; count of bases not matched to a gene: 4. Germline assignment: CDR1 ENHRY and CDR2 SYGVKD. CDR3 length: 13 residues. The CDR3 region is CAISESSGRARFF. In nucleotides, the CDR3 is TGTGCCATCAGTGAGTCTAGCGGGAGGGCCCGGTTCTTC.

V and J are TRBV28 and TRBJ2-7; tentatively, D is TRBD1 (5 bases). The CDR3 sequence is 14 residues long. The V end lost 2 bases, the J end lost 2 bases, and 10 bases lay between the germline ends. Germline CDR1 and CDR2: MDHEN and SYDVKM. CDR3 amino acids: CASSLRAGTYEQYF. CDR3 bases: TGTGCCAGCAGTTTACGGGCAGGGACCTACGAGCAGTACTTC.

The chain employs TRBV6-6 and TRBJ1-4; no clear D gene. V was shortened by 7 bases and J by 1 base, with 13 bases between the two germline ends. The CDR3 has 15 residues. Germline CDR1 reads MNHNY; CDR2 reads SVGAGI (reference sequence). Here the CDR3 reads CASTLATVTNEKLFF. The CDR3 DNA is TGTGCCAGCACCCTAGCGACGGTAACTAATGAAAAACTGTTTTTT.

The chain links TRBV4-2 to TRBJ2-7, with TRBD2 as a possible D gene (6 bases). Germline V gives CDR1 LGHNA, CDR2 YNFKEQ. Trimming left V 0 bases short and J 3 bases short, with 6 bases between. The CDR3 consists of 13 residues. The chain's CDR3 is CASSQEEGYEQYF. CDR3 coding DNA: TGTGCCAGCAGCCAAGAGGAGGGCTACGAGCAGTACTTC.

V gene TRBV28 combines with J gene TRBJ2-7; TRBD1 aligns across 7 bases. The CDR3 loop spans 13 amino acids. V lost 6 bases to trimming and J lost 12 bases; unmatched junction nucleotides: 14. The V gene's germline CDR1 is MDHEN and CDR2 SYDVKM. The DNA for the CDR3 is TGTGCCAGCAGAACGGGGACAGACCCCAGGGGGTACTTC. Translating it yields CASRTGTDPRGYF. The full variable domain, completed using reference TRBV28 and TRBJ2-7, is DVKVTQSSRYLVKRTGEKVFLECVQDMDHENMFWYRQDPGLGLRLIYFSYDVKMKEKGDIPEGYSVSREKKERFSLILESASTNQTSMYLCASRTGTDPRGYFGPGTRLTVT.

The chain employs TRBV27 and TRBJ2-3; D is ambiguous. V was pared by 3 bases and J by 6 bases, with 7 bases between. The CDR3 spans 12 residues. CDR1 and CDR2 from the germline V gene are MNHEY and SMNVEV (reference sequence). CDR3 amino acids: CASSLSWDTQYF. In DNA form, the CDR3 reads TGTGCCAGCAGTTTGAGCTGGGATACGCAGTATTTT.

The chain employs TRBV7-7 and TRBJ2-3, with 10 positions matching TRBD1. J lost 5 bases, V lost 3 bases, and 5 bases had no gene match. The germline V gene has CDR1 SSHAT and CDR2 FNYEAQ (reference sequence). This CDR3 spans 15 amino acids. In nucleotides, the CDR3 is TGTGCCAGCAGCTTCCGGGACAGGGGACGAGATACGCAGTATTTT. Translated: CASSFRDRGRDTQYF.

The chain employs TRBV19 and TRBJ2-5, with 9 bases matching TRBD2. Germline CDR1 and CDR2: LNHDA and SQIVND (reference sequence). The CDR3 contains 14 residues. Unmatched junction bases numbered 7, after V lost 7 bases and J lost 4 bases. CDR3 loop: CASTTRGGAETQYF. Here the CDR3 DNA reads TGTGCCAGTACCACGCGGGGGGGCGCAGAGACCCAGTACTTC.

This clone was counted between two and nine times. Other DNA sequences from this sample encode an identical CDR3 as well. V is TRBV29-1 and J is TRBJ1-1; the D is unclear. V was trimmed by 5 bases and J by 2 bases, leaving 3 bases between them. The CDR3 covers 10 residues. Germline loops: CDR1 SQVTM, CDR2 ANQGSEA. The CDR3 spells CSVQNTEAFF. CDR3 nucleotides: TGCAGCGTTCAAAACACTGAAGCTTTCTTT.

The chain uses TRBV28 and TRBJ2-7; a weak D match, TRBD2 (5 bases). V dropped 8 bases and J dropped 5 bases, with 10 bases sitting between them. Germline loops: CDR1 MDHEN, CDR2 SYDVKM. This CDR3 has 11 amino acids. CDR3 in DNA: TGTGCCAGCTATGCGAGGGACGAGCAGTACTTC. Residues: CASYARDEQYF.

The chain is built from TRBV7-2 and TRBJ2-7; perhaps TRBD1 as D (6 bases). The CDR3 length is 14 residues. V was pared by 2 bases and J by 4 bases, with 12 bases between. The germline gives CDR1 SGHTA, CDR2 FQGNSA. The DNA for the CDR3 is TGTGCCAGCAGCTTAATGCAACAGGGTTACGAGCAGTACTTC. Encoded protein: CASSLMQQGYEQYF. The full variable domain, completed using reference TRBV7-2 and TRBJ2-7, is GAGVSQSPSNKVTEKGKDVELRCDPISGHTALYWYRQSLGQGLEFLIYFQGNSAPDKSGLPSDRFSAERTGGSVSTLTIQRTQQEDSAVYLCASSLMQQGYEQYFGPGTRLTVT.

The rearrangement links TRBV9 to TRBJ2-1, with D tentatively TRBD2 (5 bases). CDR1 and CDR2 (germline): SGDLS, YYNGEE. This CDR3 has 16 amino acids. Trimming left V 2 bases short and J 0 bases short, with 12 bases between. The CDR3 DNA reads as TGTGCCAGCAGCGTGGAAGGACTGAGCTCCTACAATGAGCAGTTCTTC. It codes for CASSVEGLSSYNEQFF. The complete variable domain, with remaining parts taken from reference TRBV9 and TRBJ2-1, reads DSGVTQTPKHLITATGQRVTLRCSPRSGDLSVYWYQQSLDQGLQFLIQYYNGEERAKGNILERFSAQQFPDLHSELNLSSLELGDSALYFCASSVEGLSSYNEQFFGPGTRLTVL.

There are a few counts of this clone. The chain is built from TRBV11-3 and TRBJ1-3; possible D gene TRBD1, 6 bases. Deletions cut 5 bases from V and 2 bases from J, with 13 bases between. Germline CDR1 and CDR2: SGHNT and YENEEA. The CDR3 is 15 amino acids. The CDR3 loop reads CASSAGGAAGNTIYF. CDR3 coding DNA: TGTGCCAGCAGCGCCGGGGGGGCGGCTGGAAACACCATATATTTT.

This clone has just one count. V usage is TRBV14 and J usage is TRBJ1-2, with TRBD1 matching over 7 bases. Germline loops: CDR1 SGHDN, CDR2 FVKESK. The CDR3 totals 13 residues. The V gene end was trimmed by 4 bases and the J gene end by 4 bases; junction bases not matched to a gene: 3. The CDR3 region is CASSPDRLYGYTF. In DNA, the CDR3 is TGTGCCAGCAGCCCGGACAGGCTCTATGGCTACACCTTC.

The table lists this clone with a count of one. The rearrangement uses TRBV6-5 and TRBJ2-7, with D maybe TRBD1 (6 bases). CDR1 and CDR2 from the germline V gene are MNHEY and SVGAGI. V shed 4 bases and J shed 5 bases, with 18 bases lying between them. The CDR3 is 15 amino acids. The CDR3 loop reads CASSWNRDGRDEQYF. CDR3 coding DNA: TGTGCCAGCAGTTGGAACAGGGACGGACGGGACGAGCAGTACTTC.

The V and J genes are TRBV5-1 and TRBJ2-1, with 7 bases lining up with TRBD2. Germline assignment: CDR1 SGHRS and CDR2 YFSETQ. V was clipped by 4 bases and J by 4 bases; unmatched bases: 14. The CDR3 runs to 17 residues. CDR3 nucleotide sequence: TGCGCCAGCAGCCCGCTGGGGGGGGTGCGGGGGTACAATGAGCAGTTCTTC. Amino acid sequence: CASSPLGGVRGYNEQFF.

The chain is built from TRBV11-1 and TRBJ2-3; D call uncertain. The germline V and J ends were trimmed by 1 base and 0 bases, with 8 bases remaining between them. The germline gives CDR1 SGHAT, CDR2 FQDESV (reference sequence). The CDR3 totals 15 residues. The CDR3 DNA is TGTGCCAGCAGCTTAGTCAGGTCTAGCACAGATACGCAGTATTTT. Translated: CASSLVRSSTDTQYF.